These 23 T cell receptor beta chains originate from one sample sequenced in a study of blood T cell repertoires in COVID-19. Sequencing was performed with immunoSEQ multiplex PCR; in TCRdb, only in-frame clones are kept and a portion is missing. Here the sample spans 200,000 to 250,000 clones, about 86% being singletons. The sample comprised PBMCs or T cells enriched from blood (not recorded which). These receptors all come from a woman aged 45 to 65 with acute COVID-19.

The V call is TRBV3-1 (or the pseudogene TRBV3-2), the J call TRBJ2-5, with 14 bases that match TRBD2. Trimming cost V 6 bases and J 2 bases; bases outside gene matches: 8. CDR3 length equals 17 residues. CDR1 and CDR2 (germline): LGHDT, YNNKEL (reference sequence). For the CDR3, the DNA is TGTGCCAGCAGACCTGGGAGACTAGCGGGAGGGCAAGAGACCCAGTACTTC. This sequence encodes CASRPGRLAGGQETQYF.

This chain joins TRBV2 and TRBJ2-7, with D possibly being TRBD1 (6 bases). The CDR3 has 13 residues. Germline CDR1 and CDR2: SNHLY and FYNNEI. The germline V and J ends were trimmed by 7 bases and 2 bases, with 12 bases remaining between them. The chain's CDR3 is CASNGQGTYEQYF. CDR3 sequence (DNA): TGTGCCAGCAACGGGCAGGGGACCTACGAGCAGTACTTC.

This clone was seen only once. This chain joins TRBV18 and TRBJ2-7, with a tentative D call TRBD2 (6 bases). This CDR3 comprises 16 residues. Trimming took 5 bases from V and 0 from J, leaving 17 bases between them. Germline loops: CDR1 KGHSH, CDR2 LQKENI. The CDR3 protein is CASSSRGGTFSYEQYF. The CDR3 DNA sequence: TGTGCCAGCTCATCCCGTGGGGGGACTTTCTCCTACGAGCAGTACTTC.

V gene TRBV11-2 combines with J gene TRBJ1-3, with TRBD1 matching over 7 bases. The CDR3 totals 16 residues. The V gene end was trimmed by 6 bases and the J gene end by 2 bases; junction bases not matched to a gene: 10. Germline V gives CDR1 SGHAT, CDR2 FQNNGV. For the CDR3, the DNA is TGTGCCAGCAGGAAAACCACAGGGGACGCTGGAAACACCATATATTTT. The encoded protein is CASRKTTGDAGNTIYF.

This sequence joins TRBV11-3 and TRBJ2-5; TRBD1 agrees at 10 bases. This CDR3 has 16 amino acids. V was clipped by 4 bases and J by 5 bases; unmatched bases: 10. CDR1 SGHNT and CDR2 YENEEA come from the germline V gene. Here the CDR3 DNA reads TGTGCCAGCAGCTATGGGACAGGGGCGAACGTGGAGACCCAGTACTTC. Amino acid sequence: CASSYGTGANVETQYF.

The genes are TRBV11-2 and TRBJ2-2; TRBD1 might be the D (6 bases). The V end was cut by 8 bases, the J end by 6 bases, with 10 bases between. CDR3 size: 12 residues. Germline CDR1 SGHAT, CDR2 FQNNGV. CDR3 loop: CASQGFSGELFF. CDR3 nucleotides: TGTGCCAGCCAGGGGTTCTCCGGGGAGCTGTTTTTT.

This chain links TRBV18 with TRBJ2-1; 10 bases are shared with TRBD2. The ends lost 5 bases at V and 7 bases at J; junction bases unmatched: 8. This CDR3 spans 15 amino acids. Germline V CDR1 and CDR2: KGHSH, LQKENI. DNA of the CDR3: TGTGCCAGCTCAAACCTAGCGGGGGTATATAATGAGCAGTTCTTC. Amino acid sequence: CASSNLAGVYNEQFF. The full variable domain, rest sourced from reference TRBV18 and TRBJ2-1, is NAGVMQNPRHLVRRRGQEARLRCSPMKGHSHVYWYRQLPEEGLKFMVYLQKENIIDESGMPKERFSAEFPKEGPSILRIQQVVRGDSAAYFCASSNLAGVYNEQFFGPGTRLTVL.

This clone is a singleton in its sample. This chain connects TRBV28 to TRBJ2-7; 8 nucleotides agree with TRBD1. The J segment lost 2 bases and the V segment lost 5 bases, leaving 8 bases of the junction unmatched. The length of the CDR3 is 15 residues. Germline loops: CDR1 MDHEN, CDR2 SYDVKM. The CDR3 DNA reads TGTGCCAGCAGTCTCCGGGACAGGATACCCTACGAGCAGTACTTC. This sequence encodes CASSLRDRIPYEQYF.

The CDR3 region has the DNA TGTGCCAGAAGCTTAGCGGACAGGGACAATCAGCCCCAGCATTTT. Translating gives CARSLADRDNQPQHF. J is TRBJ1-5 and V is TRBV7-5; no DNA check was done on the table's D call, TRBD1. TRBV7-5 is described as a pseudogene. The CDR3 contains 15 residues.

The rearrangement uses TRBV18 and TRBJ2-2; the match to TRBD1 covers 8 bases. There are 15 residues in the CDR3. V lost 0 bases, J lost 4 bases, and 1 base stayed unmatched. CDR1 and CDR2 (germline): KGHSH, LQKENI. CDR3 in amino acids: CASSPPQGATGELFF. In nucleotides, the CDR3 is TGTGCCAGCTCACCACCTCAGGGGGCCACCGGGGAGCTGTTTTTT.

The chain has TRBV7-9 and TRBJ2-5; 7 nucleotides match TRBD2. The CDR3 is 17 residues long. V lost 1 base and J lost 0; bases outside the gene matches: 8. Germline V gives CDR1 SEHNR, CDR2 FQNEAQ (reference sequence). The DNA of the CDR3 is TGTGCCAGCAGCTTAGGAAAGGCTAGCGGTCACCAAGAGACCCAGTACTTC. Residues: CASSLGKASGHQETQYF.

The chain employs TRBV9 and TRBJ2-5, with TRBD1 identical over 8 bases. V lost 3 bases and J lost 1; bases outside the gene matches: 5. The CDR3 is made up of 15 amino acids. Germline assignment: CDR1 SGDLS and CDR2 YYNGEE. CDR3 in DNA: TGTGCCAGCAGCGGACGACAGGGGCCCCAAGAGACCCAGTACTTC. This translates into CASSGRQGPQETQYF. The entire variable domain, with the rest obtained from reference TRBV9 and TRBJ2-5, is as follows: DSGVTQTPKHLITATGQRVTLRCSPRSGDLSVYWYQQSLDQGLQFLIQYYNGEERAKGNILERFSAQQFPDLHSELNLSSLELGDSALYFCASSGRQGPQETQYFGPGTRLLVL.

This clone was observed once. The CDR3 bases are TGTGCCAGCAGCCCTAGCGGGAGGGGGGGCAATGAGCAGTTCTTC. This encodes CASSPSGRGGNEQFF. This sequence joins TRBV9 and TRBJ2-1, with 12 bases matching TRBD2. The CDR3 has 15 residues. The V and J ends lost 4 bases and 6 bases, in that order; junction bases with no gene match: 5. Germline values: CDR1 SGDLS, CDR2 YYNGEE.

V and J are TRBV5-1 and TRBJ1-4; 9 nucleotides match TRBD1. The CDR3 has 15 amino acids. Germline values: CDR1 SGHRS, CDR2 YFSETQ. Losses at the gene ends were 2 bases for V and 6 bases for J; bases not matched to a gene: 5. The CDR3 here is CASSFTGGADEKLFF. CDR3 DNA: TGCGCCAGCAGCTTCACAGGGGGCGCAGATGAAAAACTGTTTTTT.

CDR3 nucleotide sequence: TGCAGCGTTGAAAGAGACAGACGCTATGGCTACACCTTC. It codes for CSVERDRRYGYTF. The V and J genes are TRBV29-1 and TRBJ1-2; the D gene is possibly TRBD1 (5 bases). The germline V and J ends were trimmed by 2 bases and 4 bases, with 11 bases remaining between them. Germline CDR1 is SQVTM and CDR2 is ANQGSEA. This CDR3 region has 13 residues.

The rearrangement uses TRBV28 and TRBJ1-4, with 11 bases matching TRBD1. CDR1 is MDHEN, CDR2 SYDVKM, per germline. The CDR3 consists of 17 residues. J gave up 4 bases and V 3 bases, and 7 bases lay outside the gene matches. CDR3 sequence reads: CASSFEGQGAGNEKLFF. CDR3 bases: TGTGCCAGCAGTTTCGAAGGACAGGGGGCTGGTAATGAAAAACTGTTTTTT.

The CDR3 DNA sequence: TGTGCCAGTAGGCAGACAGGAAACAATCAGCCCCAGCATTTT. It specifies CASRQTGNNQPQHF. The chain combines TRBV19 with TRBJ1-5; D is possibly TRBD1 (6 bases). With 6 bases removed from V and 3 bases from J, the gap between germline ends came to 12 bases. The CDR3 covers 14 residues. The germline V gene encodes CDR1 LNHDA and CDR2 SQIVND (reference sequence).

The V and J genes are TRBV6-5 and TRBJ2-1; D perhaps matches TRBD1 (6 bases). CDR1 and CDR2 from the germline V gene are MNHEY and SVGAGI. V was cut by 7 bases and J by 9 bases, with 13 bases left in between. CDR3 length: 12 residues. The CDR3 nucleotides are TGTGCCAGCACCGCCACAGGGAGTGAGCAGTTCTTC. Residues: CASTATGSEQFF.

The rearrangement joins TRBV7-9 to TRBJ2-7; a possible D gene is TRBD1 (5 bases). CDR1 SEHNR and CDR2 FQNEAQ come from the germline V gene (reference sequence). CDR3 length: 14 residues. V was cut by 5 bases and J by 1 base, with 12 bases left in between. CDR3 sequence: CASSESDKSYEQYF. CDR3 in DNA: TGTGCCAGCAGCGAGTCGGACAAATCCTACGAGCAGTACTTC.

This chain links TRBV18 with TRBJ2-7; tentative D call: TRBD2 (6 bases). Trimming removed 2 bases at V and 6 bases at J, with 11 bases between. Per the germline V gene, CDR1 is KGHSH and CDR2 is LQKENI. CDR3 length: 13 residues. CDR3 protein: CASSPGGIFEQYF. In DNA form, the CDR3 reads TGTGCCAGCTCACCAGGGGGGATCTTCGAGCAGTACTTC.

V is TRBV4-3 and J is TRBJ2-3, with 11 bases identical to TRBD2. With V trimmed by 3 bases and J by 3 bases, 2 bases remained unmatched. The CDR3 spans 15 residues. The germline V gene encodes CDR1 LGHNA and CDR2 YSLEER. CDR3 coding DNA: TGCGCCAGCAGCCAGGTAGCGGGGGGGACAGATACGCAGTATTTT. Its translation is CASSQVAGGTDTQYF.

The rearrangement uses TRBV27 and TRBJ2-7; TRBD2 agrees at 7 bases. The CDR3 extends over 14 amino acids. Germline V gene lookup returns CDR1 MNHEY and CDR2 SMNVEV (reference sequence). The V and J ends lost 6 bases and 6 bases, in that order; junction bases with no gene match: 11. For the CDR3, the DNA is TGTGCCAGCAGCCGGACGGGAGGTACTGGCGAGCAGTACTTC. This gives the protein CASSRTGGTGEQYF.

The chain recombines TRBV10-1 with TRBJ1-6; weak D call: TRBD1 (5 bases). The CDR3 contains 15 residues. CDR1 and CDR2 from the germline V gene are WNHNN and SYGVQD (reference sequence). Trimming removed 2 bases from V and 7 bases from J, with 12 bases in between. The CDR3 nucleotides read TGCGCCAGCAGTGAGCAGCAGGGTTCGAATTCACCCCTCCACTTT. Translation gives CASSEQQGSNSPLHF.